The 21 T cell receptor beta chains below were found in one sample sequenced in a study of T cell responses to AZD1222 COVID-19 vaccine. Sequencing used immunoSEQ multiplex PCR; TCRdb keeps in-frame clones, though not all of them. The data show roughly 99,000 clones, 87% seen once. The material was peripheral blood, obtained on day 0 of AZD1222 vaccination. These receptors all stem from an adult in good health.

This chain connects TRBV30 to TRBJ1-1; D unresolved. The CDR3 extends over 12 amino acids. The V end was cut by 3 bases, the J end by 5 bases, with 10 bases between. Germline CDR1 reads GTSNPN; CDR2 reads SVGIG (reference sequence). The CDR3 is CAWRRAGTEAFF. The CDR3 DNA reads TGTGCCTGGAGGAGGGCCGGGACTGAAGCTTTCTTT. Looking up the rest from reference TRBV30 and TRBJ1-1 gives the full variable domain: SQTIHQWPATLVQPVGSPLSLECTVEGTSNPNLYWYRQAAGRGLQLLFYSVGIGQISSEVPQNLSASRPQDRQFILSSKKLLLSDSGFYLCAWRRAGTEAFFGQGTRLTVV.

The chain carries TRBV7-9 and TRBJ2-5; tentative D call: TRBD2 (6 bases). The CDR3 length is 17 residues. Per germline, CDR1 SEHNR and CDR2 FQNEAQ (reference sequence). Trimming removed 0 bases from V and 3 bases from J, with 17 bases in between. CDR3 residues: CASSLAGRGILEETQYF. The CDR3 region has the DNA TGTGCCAGCAGCTTAGCTGGACGGGGGATACTTGAAGAGACCCAGTACTTC.

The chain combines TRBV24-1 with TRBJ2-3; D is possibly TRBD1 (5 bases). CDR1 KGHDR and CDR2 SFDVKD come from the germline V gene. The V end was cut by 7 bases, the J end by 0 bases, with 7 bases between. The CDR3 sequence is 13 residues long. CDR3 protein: CATRDTSTDTQYF. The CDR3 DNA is TGTGCCACCAGGGACACCAGCACAGATACGCAGTATTTT.

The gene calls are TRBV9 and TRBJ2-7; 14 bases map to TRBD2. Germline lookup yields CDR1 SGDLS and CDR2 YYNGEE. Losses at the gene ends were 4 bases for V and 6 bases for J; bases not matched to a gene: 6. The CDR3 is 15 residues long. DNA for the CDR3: TGTGCCAGCAGCTGGGGACTAGCGGGAGAGGCCGAGCAGTACTTC. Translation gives CASSWGLAGEAEQYF.

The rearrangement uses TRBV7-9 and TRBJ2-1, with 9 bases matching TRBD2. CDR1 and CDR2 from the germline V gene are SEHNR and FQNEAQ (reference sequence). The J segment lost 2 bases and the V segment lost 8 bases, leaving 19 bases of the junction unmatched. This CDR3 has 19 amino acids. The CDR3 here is CASDAEGGSGRVTYNEQFF. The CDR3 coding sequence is TGTGCCAGCGACGCCGAGGGCGGTAGCGGGAGAGTAACCTACAATGAGCAGTTCTTC.

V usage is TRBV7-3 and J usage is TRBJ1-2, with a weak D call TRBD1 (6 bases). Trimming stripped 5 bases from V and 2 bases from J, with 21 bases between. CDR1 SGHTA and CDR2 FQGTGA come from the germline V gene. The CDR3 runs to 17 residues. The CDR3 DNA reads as TGTGCCAGCAGCCCGATCGGGGGGCCCAACCGCAACTATGGCTACACCTTC. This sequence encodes CASSPIGGPNRNYGYTF.

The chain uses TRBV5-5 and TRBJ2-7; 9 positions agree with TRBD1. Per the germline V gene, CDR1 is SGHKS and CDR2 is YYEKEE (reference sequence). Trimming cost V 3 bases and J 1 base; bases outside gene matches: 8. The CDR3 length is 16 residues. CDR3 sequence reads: CASSSDRGGLSYEQYF. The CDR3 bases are TGTGCCAGCAGCTCCGACAGGGGGGGACTATCCTACGAGCAGTACTTC.

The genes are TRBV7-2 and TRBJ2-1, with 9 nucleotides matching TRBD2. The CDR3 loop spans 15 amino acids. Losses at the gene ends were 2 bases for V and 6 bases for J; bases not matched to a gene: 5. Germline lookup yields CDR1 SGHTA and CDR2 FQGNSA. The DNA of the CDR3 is TGTGCCAGCAGCTTAAGGGCGGGGGGGCCCAATGAGCAGTTCTTC. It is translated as CASSLRAGGPNEQFF.

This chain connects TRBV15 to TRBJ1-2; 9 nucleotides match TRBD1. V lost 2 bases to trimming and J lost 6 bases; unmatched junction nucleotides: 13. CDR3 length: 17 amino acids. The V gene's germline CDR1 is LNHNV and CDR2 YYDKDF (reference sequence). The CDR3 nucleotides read TGTGCCACCAGCAGAAACCCGGGGGACAGGGCAGGGCATGGCTACACCTTC. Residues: CATSRNPGDRAGHGYTF.

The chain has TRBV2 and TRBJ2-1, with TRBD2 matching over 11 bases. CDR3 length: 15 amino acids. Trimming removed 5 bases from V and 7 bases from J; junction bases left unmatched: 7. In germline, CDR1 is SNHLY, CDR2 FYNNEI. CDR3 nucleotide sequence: TGTGCCAGCAGTAAAACTAGCGGGAGTGGGAATGAGCAGTTCTTC. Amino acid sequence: CASSKTSGSGNEQFF.

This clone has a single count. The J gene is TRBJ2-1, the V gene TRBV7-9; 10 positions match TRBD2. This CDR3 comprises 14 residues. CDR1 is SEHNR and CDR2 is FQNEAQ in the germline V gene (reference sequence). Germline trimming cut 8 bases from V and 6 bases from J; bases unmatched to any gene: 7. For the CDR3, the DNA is TGTGCCAGCTTTTCTAGCGGGAGTCCCAATGAGCAGTTCTTC. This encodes CASFSSGSPNEQFF.

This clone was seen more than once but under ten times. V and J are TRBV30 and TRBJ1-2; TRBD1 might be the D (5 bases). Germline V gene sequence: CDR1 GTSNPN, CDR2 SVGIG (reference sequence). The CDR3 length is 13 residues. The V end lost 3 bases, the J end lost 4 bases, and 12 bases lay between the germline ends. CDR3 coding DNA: TGTGCCTGGAGCGACGACAGTTTCTATGGCTACACCTTC. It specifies CAWSDDSFYGYTF.

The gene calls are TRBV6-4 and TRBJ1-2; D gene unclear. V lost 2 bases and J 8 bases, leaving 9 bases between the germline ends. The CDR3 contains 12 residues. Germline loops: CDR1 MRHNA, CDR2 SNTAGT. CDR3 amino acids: CASSDQRSGYTF. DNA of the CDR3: TGTGCCAGCAGTGACCAAAGGTCCGGCTACACCTTC.

CDR3: CASSFLSGASTEAFF. The DNA of the CDR3 is TGTGCCAGCAGTTTCCTCTCGGGGGCTAGCACTGAAGCTTTCTTT. This rearrangement joins TRBV27 to TRBJ1-1; D might be TRBD1 (6 bases). Germline-derived CDR1 and CDR2 are MNHEY and SMNVEV (reference sequence). The germline V and J ends were trimmed by 3 bases and 4 bases, with 15 bases remaining between them. The CDR3 is made up of 15 amino acids.

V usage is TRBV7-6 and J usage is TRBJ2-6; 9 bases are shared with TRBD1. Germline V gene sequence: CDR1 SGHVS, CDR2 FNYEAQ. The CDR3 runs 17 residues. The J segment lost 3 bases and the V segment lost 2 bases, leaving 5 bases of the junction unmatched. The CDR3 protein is CASSLRTGDHGANVLTF. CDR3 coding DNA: TGTGCCAGCAGCTTAAGGACAGGGGATCATGGGGCCAACGTCCTGACTTTC.

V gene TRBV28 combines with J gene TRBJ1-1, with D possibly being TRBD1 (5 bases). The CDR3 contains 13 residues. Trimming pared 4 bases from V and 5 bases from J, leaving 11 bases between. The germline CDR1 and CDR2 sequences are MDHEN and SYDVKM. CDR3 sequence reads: CASSSTVRTEAFF. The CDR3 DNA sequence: TGTGCCAGCAGTTCGACAGTTAGAACTGAAGCTTTCTTT.

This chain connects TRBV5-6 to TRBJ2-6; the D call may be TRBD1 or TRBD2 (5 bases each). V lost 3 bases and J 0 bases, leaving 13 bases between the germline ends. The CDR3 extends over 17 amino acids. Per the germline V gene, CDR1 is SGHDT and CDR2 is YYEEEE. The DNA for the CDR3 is TGTGCCAGCAGCTCAGGGACCGGGATCTCTGGGGCCAACGTCCTGACTTTC. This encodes CASSSGTGISGANVLTF.

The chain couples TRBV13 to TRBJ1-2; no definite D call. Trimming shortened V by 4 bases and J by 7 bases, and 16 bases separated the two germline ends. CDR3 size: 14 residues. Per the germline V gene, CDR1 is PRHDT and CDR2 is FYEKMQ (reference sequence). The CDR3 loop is CASSSWVRSGGYTF. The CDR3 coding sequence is TGTGCCAGCAGCTCCTGGGTCAGATCCGGTGGCTACACCTTC.

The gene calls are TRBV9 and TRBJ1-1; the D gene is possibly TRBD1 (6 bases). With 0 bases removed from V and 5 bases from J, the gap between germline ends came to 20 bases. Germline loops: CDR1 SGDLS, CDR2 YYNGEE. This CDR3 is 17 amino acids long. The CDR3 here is CASSVGETAGAGTEAFF. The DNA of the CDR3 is TGTGCCAGCAGCGTAGGGGAAACGGCAGGGGCAGGAACTGAAGCTTTCTTT.

For the CDR3, the DNA is TGTGCCAGCAGCTTAGGTCTTGCTCGGGGGCGTTTGGGAAACACCATATATTTT. Encoded protein: CASSLGLARGRLGNTIYF. The J gene is TRBJ1-3, the V gene TRBV7-9, with D possibly TRBD1 on 6 matching bases. This CDR3 contains 18 residues. Germline V lookup: CDR1 SEHNR, CDR2 FQNEAQ (reference sequence). Trimming took 1 base from V and 4 from J, leaving 20 bases between them.

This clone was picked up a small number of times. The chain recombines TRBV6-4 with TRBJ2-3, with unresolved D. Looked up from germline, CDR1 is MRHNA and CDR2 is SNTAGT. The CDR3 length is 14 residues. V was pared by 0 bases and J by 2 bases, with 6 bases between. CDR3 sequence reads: CASSDSSNTDTQYF. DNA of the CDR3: TGTGCCAGCAGTGACTCGAGTAACACAGATACGCAGTATTTT.